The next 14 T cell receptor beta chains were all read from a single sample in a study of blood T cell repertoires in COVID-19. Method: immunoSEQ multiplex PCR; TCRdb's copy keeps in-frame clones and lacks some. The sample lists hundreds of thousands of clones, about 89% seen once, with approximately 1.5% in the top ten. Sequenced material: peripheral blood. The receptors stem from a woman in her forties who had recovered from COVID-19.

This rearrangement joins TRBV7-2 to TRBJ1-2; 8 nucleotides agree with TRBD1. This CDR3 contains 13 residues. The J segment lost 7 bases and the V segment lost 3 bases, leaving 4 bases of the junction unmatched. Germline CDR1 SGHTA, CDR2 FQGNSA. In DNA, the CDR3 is TGTGCCAGCAGCTTTCTCGACAGGGGTGGCTACACCTTC. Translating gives CASSFLDRGGYTF.

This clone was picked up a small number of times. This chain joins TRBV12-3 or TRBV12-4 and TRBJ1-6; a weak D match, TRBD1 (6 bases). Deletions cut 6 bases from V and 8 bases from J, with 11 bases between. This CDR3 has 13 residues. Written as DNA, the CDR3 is TGTGCCAGCAGCCCCTACAGGGATTCACCCCTCCACTTT. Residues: CASSPYRDSPLHF.

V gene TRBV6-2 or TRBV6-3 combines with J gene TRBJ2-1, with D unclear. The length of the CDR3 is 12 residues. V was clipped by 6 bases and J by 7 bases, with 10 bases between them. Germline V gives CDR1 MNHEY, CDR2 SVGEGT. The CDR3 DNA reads TGTGCCAGCAGCCTTCTCCGGAATGAGCAGTTCTTC. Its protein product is CASSLLRNEQFF.

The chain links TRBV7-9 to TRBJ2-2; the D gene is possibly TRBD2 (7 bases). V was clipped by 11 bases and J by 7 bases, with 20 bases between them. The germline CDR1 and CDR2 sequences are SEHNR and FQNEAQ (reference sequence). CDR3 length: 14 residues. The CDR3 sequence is CALRGASYDGELFF. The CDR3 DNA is TGTGCCTTACGGGGGGCCTCCTATGACGGGGAGCTGTTTTTT.

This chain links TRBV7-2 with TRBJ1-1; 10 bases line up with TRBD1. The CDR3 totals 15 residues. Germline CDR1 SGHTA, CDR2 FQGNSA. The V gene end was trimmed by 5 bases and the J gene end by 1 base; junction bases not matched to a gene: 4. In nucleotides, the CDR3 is TGTGCCAGCAGCCCCGGGACAGGGGCGAACACTGAAGCTTTCTTT. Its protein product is CASSPGTGANTEAFF.

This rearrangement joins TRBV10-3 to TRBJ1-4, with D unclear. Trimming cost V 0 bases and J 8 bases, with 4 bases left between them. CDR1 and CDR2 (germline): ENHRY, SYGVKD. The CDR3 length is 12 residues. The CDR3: CAISESREKLFF. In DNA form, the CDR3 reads TGTGCCATCAGTGAGTCGAGGGAAAAACTGTTTTTT.

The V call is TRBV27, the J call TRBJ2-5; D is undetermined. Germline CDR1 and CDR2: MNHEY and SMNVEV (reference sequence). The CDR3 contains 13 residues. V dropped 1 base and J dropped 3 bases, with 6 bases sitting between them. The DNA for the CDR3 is TGTGCCAGCAGTTTATTACAGAAAGAGACCCAGTACTTC. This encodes CASSLLQKETQYF.

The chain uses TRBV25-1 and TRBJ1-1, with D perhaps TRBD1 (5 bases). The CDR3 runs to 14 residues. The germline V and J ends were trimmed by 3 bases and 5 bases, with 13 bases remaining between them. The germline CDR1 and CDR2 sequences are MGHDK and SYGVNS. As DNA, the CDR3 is TGTGCCAGCAGTGAGATTGGTAGGGGTACTGAAGCTTTCTTT. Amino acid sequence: CASSEIGRGTEAFF.

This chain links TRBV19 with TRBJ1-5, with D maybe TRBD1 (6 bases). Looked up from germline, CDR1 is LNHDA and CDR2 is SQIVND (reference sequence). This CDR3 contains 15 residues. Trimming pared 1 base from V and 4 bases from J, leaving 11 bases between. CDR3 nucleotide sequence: TGTGCCAGTAGTATAGGTAGTAGGGGGAATCAGCCCCAGCATTTT. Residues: CASSIGSRGNQPQHF. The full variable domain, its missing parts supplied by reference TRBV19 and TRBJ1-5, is DGGITQSPKYLFRKEGQNVTLSCEQNLNHDAMYWYRQDPGQGLRLIYYSQIVNDFQKGDIAEGYSVSREKKESFPLTVTSAQKNPTAFYLCASSIGSRGNQPQHFGDGTRLSIL.

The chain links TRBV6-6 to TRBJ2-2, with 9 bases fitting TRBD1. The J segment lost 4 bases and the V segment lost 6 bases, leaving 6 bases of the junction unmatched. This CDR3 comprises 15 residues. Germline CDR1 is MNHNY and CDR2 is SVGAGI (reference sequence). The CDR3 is CASRPGTGITGELFF. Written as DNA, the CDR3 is TGTGCCAGCAGACCCGGGACAGGGATCACCGGGGAGCTGTTTTTT.

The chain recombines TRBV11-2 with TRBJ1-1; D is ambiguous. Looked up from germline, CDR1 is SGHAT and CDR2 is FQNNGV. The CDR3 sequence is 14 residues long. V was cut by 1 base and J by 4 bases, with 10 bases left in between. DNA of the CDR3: TGTGCCAGCAGCTTAGTTGTGGGCAGCACTGAAGCTTTCTTT. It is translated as CASSLVVGSTEAFF.

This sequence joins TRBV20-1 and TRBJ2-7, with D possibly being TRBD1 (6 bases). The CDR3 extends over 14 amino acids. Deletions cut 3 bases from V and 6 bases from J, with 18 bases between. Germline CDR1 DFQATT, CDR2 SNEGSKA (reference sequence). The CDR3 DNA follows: TGCAGTGCTAGTGTCCTTAGTACAGGGTCCGAGCAGTACTTC. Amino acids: CSASVLSTGSEQYF.

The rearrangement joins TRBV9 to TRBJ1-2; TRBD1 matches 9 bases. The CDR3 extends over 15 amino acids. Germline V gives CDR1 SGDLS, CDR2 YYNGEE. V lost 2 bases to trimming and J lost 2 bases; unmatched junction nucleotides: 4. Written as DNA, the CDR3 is TGTGCCAGCAGCGTTGGACAGGGGCTCAACTATGGCTACACCTTC. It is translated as CASSVGQGLNYGYTF.

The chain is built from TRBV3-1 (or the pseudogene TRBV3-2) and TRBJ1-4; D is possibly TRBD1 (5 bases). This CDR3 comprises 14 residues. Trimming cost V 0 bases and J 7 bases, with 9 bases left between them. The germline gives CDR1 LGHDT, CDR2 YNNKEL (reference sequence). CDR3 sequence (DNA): TGTGCCAGCAGCCAAGAAGGGGCCAGTGAAAAACTGTTTTTT. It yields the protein CASSQEGASEKLFF.